The 11 T cell receptor beta chains presented below share a single source sample, sequenced in a study of radiotherapy plus CTLA-4 blockade in lung cancer. Here immunoSEQ multiplex PCR was the method, and the copy in TCRdb shows in-frame clones only, minus some. The sample records around 91,000 clones, just over 85% being singletons. The sequencing used peripheral blood, collected from a patient treated with radiotherapy plus ipilimumab. The receptors shown here come from a human donor with non-small cell lung cancer that progressed on radiotherapy plus ipilimumab.

The chain uses TRBV2 and TRBJ2-3; TRBD2 matches 8 bases. The length of the CDR3 is 15 residues. CDR1 and CDR2 from the germline V gene are SNHLY and FYNNEI. V was clipped by 7 bases and J by 5 bases; unmatched bases: 11. This CDR3 is CASKGSSGRLDTQYF. CDR3 in DNA: TGTGCCAGCAAAGGATCCAGCGGGAGATTAGATACGCAGTATTTT.

This rearrangement joins TRBV7-2 to TRBJ2-7, with 14 bases fitting TRBD2. With 5 bases clipped from V and 5 bases from J, the junction kept 5 bases outside the gene matches. Germline V gene lookup returns CDR1 SGHTA and CDR2 FQGNSA. The CDR3 loop spans 15 amino acids. The chain's CDR3 is CASSPGTSGSDEQYF. CDR3 sequence (DNA): TGTGCCAGCAGCCCGGGGACTAGCGGGAGTGACGAGCAGTACTTC.

The chain is built from TRBV29-1 and TRBJ1-1; no reliable D call. The germline V gene has CDR1 SQVTM and CDR2 ANQGSEA. The CDR3 is made up of 14 amino acids. Trimming shortened V by 6 bases and J by 8 bases, and 22 bases separated the two germline ends. The CDR3 nucleotides are TGCAGCGTGGACTTTCTGGAGGTTGGTGAAGAAGCTTTCTTT. Encoded protein: CSVDFLEVGEEAFF.

CDR3 sequence (DNA): TGCGCCAGCAGCTTCGGGACTAGCAGTTACAATGAGCAGTTCTTC. Its translation: CASSFGTSSYNEQFF. The chain combines TRBV5-1 with TRBJ2-1, with 9 bases identical to TRBD2. Germline CDR1 and CDR2: SGHRS and YFSETQ. V was pared by 2 bases and J by 4 bases, with 4 bases of the junction left unmatched. CDR3 size: 15 residues.

This sequence joins TRBV10-1 and TRBJ2-5, with a weak D call TRBD1 (6 bases). V shed 6 bases and J shed 2 bases, with 10 bases lying between them. The germline V gene has CDR1 WNHNN and CDR2 SYGVQD (reference sequence). This CDR3 has 13 residues. CDR3 sequence reads: CASSRGGQETQYF. For the CDR3, the DNA is TGCGCCAGCAGCCGAGGGGGTCAAGAGACCCAGTACTTC.

The gene calls are TRBV29-1 and TRBJ2-3; 9 nucleotides line up with TRBD2. The V gene end was trimmed by 8 bases and the J gene end by 8 bases; junction bases not matched to a gene: 8. The germline CDR1 and CDR2 sequences are SQVTM and ANQGSEA. The CDR3 has 12 amino acids. CDR3 loop: CSIISGSTTQYF. CDR3 nucleotide sequence: TGCAGCATAATTAGCGGGAGTACTACGCAGTATTTT.

J is TRBJ2-2 and V is TRBV19; possibly TRBD2 for D (6 bases). This CDR3 spans 18 amino acids. Germline assignment: CDR1 LNHDA and CDR2 SQIVND (reference sequence). V gave up 2 bases and J gave up 0 bases, with 16 bases separating them. The CDR3 loop is CASSIRHFSGANTGELFF. The DNA of the CDR3 is TGTGCCAGTAGTATAAGGCACTTTAGCGGAGCGAACACCGGGGAGCTGTTTTTT.

The J gene is TRBJ1-2, the V gene TRBV7-9; D may be TRBD1 (6 bases). This CDR3 region has 15 residues. Germline CDR1 is SEHNR and CDR2 is FQNEAQ (reference sequence). V lost 3 bases to trimming and J lost 7 bases, with 18 bases between them. CDR3 loop: CASSFFVVQGGGYTF. The CDR3 DNA reads as TGTGCCAGCAGCTTTTTTGTTGTACAGGGAGGTGGCTACACCTTC.

This sequence joins TRBV7-9 and TRBJ2-5, with D possibly matching TRBD1 (5 bases). V was pared by 3 bases and J by 5 bases, with 13 bases between. The CDR3 runs 14 residues. The V gene's germline CDR1 is SEHNR and CDR2 FQNEAQ (reference sequence). In nucleotides, the CDR3 is TGTGCCAGCAGCTTCCGACAGTCAGGCGAGACCCAGTACTTC. Protein: CASSFRQSGETQYF.

This chain connects TRBV19 to TRBJ1-3; D uncertain. Germline V gives CDR1 LNHDA, CDR2 SQIVND (reference sequence). V shed 2 bases and J shed 0 bases, with 8 bases lying between them. The CDR3 length is 15 residues. The CDR3 nucleotides are TGTGCCAGTAGTATATCGGGTTTCTCTGGAAACACCATATATTTT. Encoded protein: CASSISGFSGNTIYF.

This chain links TRBV10-3 with TRBJ2-1; 16 positions agree with TRBD2. This CDR3 has 18 amino acids. J lost 9 bases, V lost 3 bases, and 11 bases had no gene match. Germline-derived CDR1 and CDR2 are ENHRY and SYGVKD. The DNA of the CDR3 is TGTGCCATCAGTGACCCCGAGGGACTAGCGGGAGGGCCAGGTGAGCAGTTCTTC. Amino acid sequence: CAISDPEGLAGGPGEQFF.